The next 11 T cell receptor beta chains were all read from a single sample in a study of CD8 T cells in ankylosing spondylitis. Study-wide findings and caveats: Blood from ankylosing spondylitis patients appeared to carry a characteristic roughly eight-variant TCR beta motif.

Their antigens remain unidentified. Using its own MiXCR run on the 5' RACE reads, TCRdb lists one record per CDR3 protein. The sample holds hundreds of thousands of distinct CDR3 sequences, 10% to 15% seen once. Sequencing input: blood, either unsorted or a sorted T cell fraction (not recorded which). These receptors came from a male donor with ankylosing spondylitis.

V and J are TRBV4-1 and TRBJ1-3; TRBD1 might be the D (5 bases). The V and J ends lost 3 bases and 0 bases respectively, with 15 bases between them. The CDR3 loop spans 17 amino acids. Germline V gene data show CDR1 as MGHRA and CDR2 as YSYEKL. CDR3 sequence reads: CASSHAAVGGSGNTIYF. CDR3 coding DNA: TGCGCCAGCAGCCACGCTGCCGTTGGGGGCTCTGGAAACACCATATATTTT.

This rearrangement joins TRBV27 to TRBJ2-3, with D maybe TRBD2 (6 bases). The ends were cut back, 4 bases at V and 8 bases at J, with 16 bases in the middle. Looked up from germline, CDR1 is MNHEY and CDR2 is SMNVEV (reference sequence). The CDR3 has 14 residues. The CDR3 sequence is CASSWAGRGGTQYF. The DNA of the CDR3 is TGTGCCAGCAGTTGGGCGGGAAGGGGAGGTACGCAGTATTTT.

The chain has TRBV27 and TRBJ1-6; possible D gene TRBD1, 6 bases. Germline CDR1 is MNHEY and CDR2 is SMNVEV (reference sequence). V shed 3 bases and J shed 10 bases, with 13 bases lying between them. CDR3 length equals 14 residues. The CDR3 reads CASSFTGTRSPLHF. For the CDR3, the DNA is TGTGCCAGCAGTTTCACAGGGACGAGGTCACCCCTCCACTTT.

DNA of the CDR3: TGCAGTTCGTATCATTCTCAGCGGGATACGCAGTATTTT. Translation gives CSSYHSQRDTQYF. The chain employs TRBV20-1 and TRBJ2-3; possibly TRBD2 for D (5 bases). Germline V CDR1 and CDR2: DFQATT, SNEGSKA (reference sequence). V was shortened by 8 bases and J by 6 bases, with 18 bases between the two germline ends. This CDR3 has 13 residues.

The chain carries TRBV5-1 and TRBJ2-3; D possibly corresponds to TRBD1 (6 bases). The CDR3 runs to 15 residues. CDR1 and CDR2 (germline): SGHRS, YFSETQ. Trimming pared 1 base from V and 7 bases from J, leaving 16 bases between. CDR3 bases: TGCGCCAGCAGCTTGCTGGGGGCGCTTGGAAATACGCAGTATTTT. Protein sequence: CASSLLGALGNTQYF.

In its sample, this clonotype was seen a few times. This sequence joins TRBV28 and TRBJ1-1; D not certain. From germline, CDR1 is MDHEN and CDR2 SYDVKM. The CDR3 contains 14 residues. V lost 6 bases and J lost 0, with 11 bases in between. The CDR3 DNA reads as TGTGCCAGCAGCCTCCAGGACCTGAACACTGAAGCTTTCTTT. This translates into CASSLQDLNTEAFF.

A few counts support this clonotype. V gene TRBV6-5 combines with J gene TRBJ2-2; 11 nucleotides line up with TRBD2. Germline CDR1 and CDR2: MNHEY and SVGAGI. The CDR3 has 18 residues. V was clipped by 0 bases and J by 3 bases; unmatched bases: 6. This CDR3 reads CASSYSSSGRSYTGELFF. DNA for the CDR3: TGTGCCAGCAGTTACTCGTCTAGCGGGAGGTCATACACCGGGGAGCTGTTTTTT.

This clonotype has more than one count but fewer than ten. The gene calls are TRBV7-2 and TRBJ1-5, with TRBD1 identical over 7 bases. Trimming removed 5 bases from V and 1 base from J; junction bases left unmatched: 5. This CDR3 contains 15 residues. Looked up from germline, CDR1 is SGHTA and CDR2 is FQGNSA. In DNA form, the CDR3 reads TGTGCCAGCAGCCCACAGGGGCGGAGCAATCAGCCCCAGCATTTT. This translates into CASSPQGRSNQPQHF.

The chain carries TRBV29-1 and TRBJ1-1; D not resolved. The CDR3 totals 12 residues. In germline, CDR1 is SQVTM, CDR2 ANQGSEA. V lost 5 bases to trimming and J lost 7 bases, with 14 bases between them. CDR3 sequence: CSVSFTDYEAFF. The CDR3 DNA sequence: TGCAGCGTTTCTTTTACGGACTATGAAGCTTTCTTT.

This clonotype occurred a few times. Germline and junction disagree at one end, which may indicate a read error. The rearrangement links TRBV7-7 to TRBJ2-5; D possibly corresponds to TRBD2 (6 bases). Germline V CDR1 and CDR2: SSHAT, FNYEAQ (reference sequence). This CDR3 comprises 13 residues. The CDR3 DNA follows: TGTGCTAGCAGCACCGGGACTGAAGAGACCCAGTACTTC. Encoded protein: CASSTGTEETQYF.

This rearrangement joins TRBV6-2 or TRBV6-3 to TRBJ2-2; 8 nucleotides match TRBD1. Germline CDR1 is MNHEY and CDR2 is SVGEGT. V trimming: 7 bases; J trimming: 4 bases; junction bases outside the gene matches: 11. This CDR3 region has 16 residues. CDR3 protein: CASTDWGTGLTGELFF. The CDR3 region has the DNA TGTGCCAGCACTGATTGGGGGACAGGTCTCACCGGGGAGCTGTTTTTT.